This TCR beta chain was documented in a study of cytomegalovirus exposure and HLA in healthy donors. Findings of the study overall: Confirmation was obtained in vitro that three CMV-associated chains are specific for CMV antigens. It was taken for granted in presence/absence analyses that sequencing depth across donors was roughly uniform. TRBV6-2, TRBV6-3 and some other V segments were excluded as indistinguishable.

The CDR3 is made up of 13 amino acids. The V and J ends lost 0 bases and 3 bases respectively, with 7 bases between them. Looked up from germline, CDR1 is SGHRS and CDR2 is YFSETQ. Note on this clone: No antigen is known for it.

PCR primers comprised 60 Vbeta and 13 Jbeta primers. Sequencing was performed with immunoSEQ multiplex PCR; in TCRdb, only in-frame clones are kept and a portion is missing. The data hold approximately 90,000 clones, with 60% to 80% observed a single time. The rearrangement links TRBV5-1 to TRBJ2-7, with a tentative D call TRBD1 (6 bases). Sequencing was performed on PBMCs. The TCR comes from a man aged 30 to 39 in good health and CMV-seronegative. The CDR3 DNA follows: TGCGCCAGCAGCTTGGACAGGGACTACGAGCAGTACTTC. Residues: CASSLDRDYEQYF.